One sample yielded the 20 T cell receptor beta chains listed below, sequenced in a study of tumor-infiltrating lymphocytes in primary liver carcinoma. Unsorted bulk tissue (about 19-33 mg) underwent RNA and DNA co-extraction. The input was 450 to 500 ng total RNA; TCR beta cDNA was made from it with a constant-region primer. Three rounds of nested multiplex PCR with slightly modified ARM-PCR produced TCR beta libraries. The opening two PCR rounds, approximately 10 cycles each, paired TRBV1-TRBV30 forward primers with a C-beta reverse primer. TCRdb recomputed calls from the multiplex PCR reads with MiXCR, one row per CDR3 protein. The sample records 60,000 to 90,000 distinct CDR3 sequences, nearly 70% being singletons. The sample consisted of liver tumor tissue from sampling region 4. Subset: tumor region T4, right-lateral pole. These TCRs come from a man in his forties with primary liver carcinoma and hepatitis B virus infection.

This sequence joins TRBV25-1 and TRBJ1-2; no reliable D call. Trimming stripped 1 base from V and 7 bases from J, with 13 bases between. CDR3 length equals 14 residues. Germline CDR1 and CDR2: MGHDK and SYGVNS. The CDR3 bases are TGTGCCAGCAGTGAATCCCTCAGGAAAGGTGGCTACACCTTC. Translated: CASSESLRKGGYTF.

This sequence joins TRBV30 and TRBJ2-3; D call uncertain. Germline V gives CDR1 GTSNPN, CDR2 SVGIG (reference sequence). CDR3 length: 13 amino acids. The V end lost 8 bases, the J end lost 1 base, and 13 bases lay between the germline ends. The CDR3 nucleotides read TGTGCCCGTATACCTGGGGGCACAGATACGCAGTATTTT. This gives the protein CARIPGGTDTQYF.

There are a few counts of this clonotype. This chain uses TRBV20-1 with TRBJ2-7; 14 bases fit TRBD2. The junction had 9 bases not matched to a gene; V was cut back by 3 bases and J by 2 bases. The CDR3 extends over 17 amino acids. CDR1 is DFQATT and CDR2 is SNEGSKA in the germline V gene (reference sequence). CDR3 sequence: CSARGTSGRGSAYEQYF. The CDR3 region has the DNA TGCAGTGCTAGGGGGACTAGCGGGAGAGGGTCGGCCTACGAGCAGTACTTC.

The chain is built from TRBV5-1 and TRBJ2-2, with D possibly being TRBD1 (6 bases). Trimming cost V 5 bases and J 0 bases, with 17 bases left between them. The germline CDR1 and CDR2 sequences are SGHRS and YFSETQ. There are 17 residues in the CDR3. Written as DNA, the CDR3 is TGCGCCAGCAGTTGGAAGCCTGCAGGGGCGAACACCGGGGAGCTGTTTTTT. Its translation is CASSWKPAGANTGELFF.

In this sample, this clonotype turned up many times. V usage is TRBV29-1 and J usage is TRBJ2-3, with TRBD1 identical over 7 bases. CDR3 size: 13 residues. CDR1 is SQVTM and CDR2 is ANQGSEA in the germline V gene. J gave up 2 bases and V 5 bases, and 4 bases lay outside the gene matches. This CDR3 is CSVSGQDTDTQYF. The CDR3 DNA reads TGCAGCGTTTCTGGACAGGACACAGATACGCAGTATTTT.

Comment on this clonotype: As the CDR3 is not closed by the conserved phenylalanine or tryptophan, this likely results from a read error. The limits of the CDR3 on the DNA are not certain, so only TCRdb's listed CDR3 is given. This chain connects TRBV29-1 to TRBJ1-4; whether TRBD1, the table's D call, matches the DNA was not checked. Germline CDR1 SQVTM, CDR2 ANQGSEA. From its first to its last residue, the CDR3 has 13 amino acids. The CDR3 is CSAGQGTDEKLFY.

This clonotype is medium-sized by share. DNA for the CDR3: TGTGCCATCGGCGAGTCGGGGTCCTACGAGCAGTACTTC. It encodes CAIGESGSYEQYF. The chain links TRBV10-3 to TRBJ2-7, with TRBD2 as a possible D gene (5 bases). Trimming cost V 8 bases and J 1 base, with 12 bases left between them. Germline assignment: CDR1 ENHRY and CDR2 SYGVKD. The CDR3 covers 13 residues.

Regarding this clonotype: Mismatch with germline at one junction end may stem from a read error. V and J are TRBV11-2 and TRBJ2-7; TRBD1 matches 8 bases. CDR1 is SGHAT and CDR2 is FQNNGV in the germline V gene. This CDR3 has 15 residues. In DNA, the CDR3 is TGTGCCTGCAGCTCCACCGCGACAGGGGTCTACGAGCAGTACTTC. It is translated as CACSSTATGVYEQYF.

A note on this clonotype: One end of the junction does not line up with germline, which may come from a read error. Here the CDR3 reads CASSLGGRVYTEAFF. The CDR3 DNA reads as TGTGCCAGTAGCTTAGGGGGGAGGGTGTACACTGAAGCTTTCTTT. The J gene is TRBJ1-1, the V gene TRBV7-8; a weak D match, TRBD1 (6 bases). CDR1 is SGHVS, CDR2 FQNEAQ, per germline. This CDR3 region has 15 residues.

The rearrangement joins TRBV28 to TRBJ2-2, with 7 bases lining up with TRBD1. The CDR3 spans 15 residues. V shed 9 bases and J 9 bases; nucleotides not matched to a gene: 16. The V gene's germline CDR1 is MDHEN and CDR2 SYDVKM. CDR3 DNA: TGTGCCAGTTCATTGACAGGGTCGGGCACTCGGGAGCTGTTTTTT. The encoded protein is CASSLTGSGTRELFF.

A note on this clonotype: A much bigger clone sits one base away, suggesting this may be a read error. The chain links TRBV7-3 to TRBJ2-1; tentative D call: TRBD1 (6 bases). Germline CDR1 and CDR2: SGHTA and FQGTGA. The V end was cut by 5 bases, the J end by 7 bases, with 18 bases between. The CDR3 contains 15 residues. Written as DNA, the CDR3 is TGTGCCAGCAGCCCCCGGTGGGGCCAGGGGAATGAGCAGTTCTTC. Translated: CASSPRWGQGNEQFF.

The CDR3 region is CASNRGFGANVLTF. As DNA, the CDR3 is TGTGCCAGCAACCGGGGCTTCGGGGCCAACGTCCTGACTTTC. The rearrangement links TRBV28 to TRBJ2-6; D possibly matches TRBD1 or TRBD2 (5 bases each). Looked up from germline, CDR1 is MDHEN and CDR2 is SYDVKM. CDR3 size: 14 residues. V shed 7 bases and J shed 4 bases, with 11 bases lying between them.

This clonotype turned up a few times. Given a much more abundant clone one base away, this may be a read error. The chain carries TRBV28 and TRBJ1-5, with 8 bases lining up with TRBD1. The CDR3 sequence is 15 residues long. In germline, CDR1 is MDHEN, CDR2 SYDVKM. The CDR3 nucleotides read TGTGTCAGCAGTCCTCCAGGGGGCTTCAATCAGCCCCAGCATTTT. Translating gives CVSSPPGGFNQPQHF.

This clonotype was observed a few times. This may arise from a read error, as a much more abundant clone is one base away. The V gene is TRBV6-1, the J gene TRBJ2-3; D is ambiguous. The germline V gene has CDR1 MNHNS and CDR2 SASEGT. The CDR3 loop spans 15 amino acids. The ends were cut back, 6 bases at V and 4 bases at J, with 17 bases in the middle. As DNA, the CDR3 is TGTGCCAGCAGCGATCTACCTCTAGTAGCAGATACGCAGTATTTT. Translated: CASSDLPLVADTQYF.

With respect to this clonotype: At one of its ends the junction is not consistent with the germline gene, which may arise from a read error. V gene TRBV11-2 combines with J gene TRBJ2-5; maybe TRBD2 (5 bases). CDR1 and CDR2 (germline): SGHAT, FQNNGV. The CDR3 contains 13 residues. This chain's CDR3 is CATSFSVGEIQYF. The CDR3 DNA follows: TGTGCCACCAGCTTTAGCGTCGGGGAGATCCAGTACTTC. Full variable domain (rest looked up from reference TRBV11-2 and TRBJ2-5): EAGVAQSPRYKIIEKRQSVAFWCNPISGHATLYWYQQILGQGPKLLIQFQNNGVVDDSQLPKDRFSAERLKGVDSTLKIQPAKLEDSAVYLCATSFSVGEIQYFGPGTRLLVL.

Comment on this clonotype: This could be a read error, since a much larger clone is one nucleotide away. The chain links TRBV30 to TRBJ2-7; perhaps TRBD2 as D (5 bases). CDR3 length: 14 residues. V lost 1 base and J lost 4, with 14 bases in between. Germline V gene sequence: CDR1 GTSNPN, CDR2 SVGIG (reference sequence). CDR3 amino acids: CAWSERGLGYEQYF. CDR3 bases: TGTGCCTGGAGTGAGCGAGGGCTGGGTTACGAGCAGTACTTC. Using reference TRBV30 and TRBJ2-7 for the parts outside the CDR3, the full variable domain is SQTIHQWPATLVQPVGSPLSLECTVEGTSNPNLYWYRQAAGRGLQLLFYSVGIGQISSEVPQNLSASRPQDRQFILSSKKLLLSDSGFYLCAWSERGLGYEQYFGPGTRLTVT.

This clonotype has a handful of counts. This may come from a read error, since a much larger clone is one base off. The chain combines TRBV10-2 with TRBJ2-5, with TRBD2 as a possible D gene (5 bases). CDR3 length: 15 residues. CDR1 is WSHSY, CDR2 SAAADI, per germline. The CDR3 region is CTSSESEVGGETQYF. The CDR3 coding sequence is TGCACCAGCAGTGAGTCCGAAGTAGGCGGGGAGACCCAGTACTTC.

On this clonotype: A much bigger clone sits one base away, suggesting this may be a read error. The CDR3 is CTSSQVSSGTSGCTDAQYF. The CDR3 DNA is TGCACCAGCAGCCAAGTATCATCCGGGACTAGCGGATGCACAGATGCGCAGTATTTT. The genes are TRBV1 and TRBJ2-3; the table calls TRBD2, which could not be checked here. TRBV1 is tagged as a pseudogene. The CDR3 is 19 amino acids.

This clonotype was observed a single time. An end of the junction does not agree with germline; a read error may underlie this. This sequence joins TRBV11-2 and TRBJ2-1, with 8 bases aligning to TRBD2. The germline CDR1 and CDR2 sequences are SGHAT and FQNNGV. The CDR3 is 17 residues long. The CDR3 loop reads CTGSLGVSGASYNEQFF. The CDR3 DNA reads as TGTACCGGCAGCTTAGGTGTTAGCGGGGCCTCCTACAATGAACAGTTCTTC.

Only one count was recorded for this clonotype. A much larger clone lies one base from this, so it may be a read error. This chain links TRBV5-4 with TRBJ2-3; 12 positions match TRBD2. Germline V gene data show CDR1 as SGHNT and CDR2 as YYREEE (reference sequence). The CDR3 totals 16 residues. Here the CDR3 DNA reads TGTGCCAGCAGCCCGGAGCTAGCGGGAGGGCCAGATATGCAGTATTTT. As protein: CASSPELAGGPDMQYF.